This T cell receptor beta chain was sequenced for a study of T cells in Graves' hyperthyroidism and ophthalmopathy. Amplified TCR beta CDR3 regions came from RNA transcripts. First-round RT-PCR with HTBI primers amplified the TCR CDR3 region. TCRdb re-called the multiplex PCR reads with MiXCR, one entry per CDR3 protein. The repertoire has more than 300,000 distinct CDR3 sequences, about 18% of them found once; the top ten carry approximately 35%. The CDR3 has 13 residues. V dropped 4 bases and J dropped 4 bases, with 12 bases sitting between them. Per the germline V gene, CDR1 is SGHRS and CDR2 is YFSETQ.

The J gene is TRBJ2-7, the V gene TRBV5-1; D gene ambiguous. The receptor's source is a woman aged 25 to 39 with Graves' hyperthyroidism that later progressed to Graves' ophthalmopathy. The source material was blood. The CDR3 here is CASSVDVEYEQYF. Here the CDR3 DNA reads TGCGCCAGCAGCGTGGACGTTGAGTACGAGCAGTACTTC.